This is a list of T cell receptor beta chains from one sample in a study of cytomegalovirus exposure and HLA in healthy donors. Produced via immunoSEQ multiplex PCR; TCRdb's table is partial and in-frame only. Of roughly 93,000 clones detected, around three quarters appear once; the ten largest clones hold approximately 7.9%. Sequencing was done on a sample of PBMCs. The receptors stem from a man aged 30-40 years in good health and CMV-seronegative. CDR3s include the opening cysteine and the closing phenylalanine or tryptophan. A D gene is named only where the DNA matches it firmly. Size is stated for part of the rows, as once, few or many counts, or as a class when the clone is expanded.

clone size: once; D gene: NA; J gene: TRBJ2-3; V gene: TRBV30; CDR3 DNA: TGTGCCTACCAGCCAGGGCCTAGCACAGATACGCAGTATTTT; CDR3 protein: CAYQPGPSTDTQYF
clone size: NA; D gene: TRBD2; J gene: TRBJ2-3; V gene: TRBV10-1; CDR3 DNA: TGCGCCAGCAGTGAGTCCTCTAGCGGGGGCACAGATACGCAGTATTTT; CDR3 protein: CASSESSSGGTDTQYF
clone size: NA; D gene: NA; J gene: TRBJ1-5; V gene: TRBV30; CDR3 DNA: TGTGCCTGGAGTGATCAAGGAGATCAGCCCCAGCATTTT; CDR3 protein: CAWSDQGDQPQHF
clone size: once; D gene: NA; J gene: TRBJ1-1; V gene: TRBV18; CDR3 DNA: TGTGCCAGCTCACCATGGCAAGTCCGTGAAGCTTTCTTT; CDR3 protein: CASSPWQVREAFF
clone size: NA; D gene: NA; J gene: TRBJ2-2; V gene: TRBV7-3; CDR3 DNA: TGTGCCAGCAGCTACAGAGTCACCGGGGAGCTGTTTTTT; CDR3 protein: CASSYRVTGELFF
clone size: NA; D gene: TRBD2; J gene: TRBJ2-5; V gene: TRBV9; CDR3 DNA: TGTGCCAGCAGCGTCCCCAGCGGGAGTGGAGAGACCCAGTACTTC; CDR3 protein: CASSVPSGSGETQYF
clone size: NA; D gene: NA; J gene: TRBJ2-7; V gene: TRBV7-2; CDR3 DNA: TGTGCCAGCAGCTCCTACTACGAGCAGTACTTC; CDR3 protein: CASSSYYEQYF
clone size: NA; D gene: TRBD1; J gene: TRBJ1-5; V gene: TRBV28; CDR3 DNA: TGTGCCAGCAGCCCCGGACAGGGCAGTCAGCCCCAGCATTTT; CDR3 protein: CASSPGQGSQPQHF
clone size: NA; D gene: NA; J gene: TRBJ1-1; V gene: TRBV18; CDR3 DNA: TGTGCCAGCTATGCGAGCATGAACACTGAAGCTTTCTTT; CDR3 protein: CASYASMNTEAFF
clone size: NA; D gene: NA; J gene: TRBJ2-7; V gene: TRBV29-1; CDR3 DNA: TGCAGCGTTGCGTTCGGGGTGGGTTACGAGCAGTACTTC; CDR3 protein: CSVAFGVGYEQYF
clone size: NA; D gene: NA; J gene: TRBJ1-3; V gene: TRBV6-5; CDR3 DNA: TGTGCCAGCAGACCCCCGGGGGGACTGAACACCATATATTTT; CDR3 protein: CASRPPGGLNTIYF
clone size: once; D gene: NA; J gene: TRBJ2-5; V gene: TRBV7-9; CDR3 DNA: TGTGCCAGCAGCTTACAGCAAGAGACCCAGTACTTC; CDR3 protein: CASSLQQETQYF
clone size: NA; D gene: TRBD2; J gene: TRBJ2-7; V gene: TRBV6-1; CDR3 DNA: TGTGCCAGCAGGCTGGAGCGGGGGGCCAACTACGAGCAGTACTTC; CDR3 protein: CASRLERGANYEQYF
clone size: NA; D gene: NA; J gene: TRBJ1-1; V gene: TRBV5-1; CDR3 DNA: TGCGCCAGCAGCTTGGTCATAGGGGATACGGAAGCTTTCTTT; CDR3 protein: CASSLVIGDTEAFF
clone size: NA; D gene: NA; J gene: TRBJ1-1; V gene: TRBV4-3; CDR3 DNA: TGCGCCAGCAGCCTCCACACAAGAAACACTGAAGCTTTCTTT; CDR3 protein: CASSLHTRNTEAFF
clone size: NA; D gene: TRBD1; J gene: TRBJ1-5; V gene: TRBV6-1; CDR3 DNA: TGTGCCAGCAGTGATAGGGGACAGGGATATAGCAATCAGCCCCAGCATTTT; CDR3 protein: CASSDRGQGYSNQPQHF
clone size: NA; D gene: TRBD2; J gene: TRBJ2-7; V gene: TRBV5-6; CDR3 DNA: TGTGCCAGCAGCTTCAGGGCTAGCGGGAGTTACGAGCAGTACTTC; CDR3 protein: CASSFRASGSYEQYF
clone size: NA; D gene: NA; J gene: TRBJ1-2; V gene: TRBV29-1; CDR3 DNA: TGCAGCGTCCAGGGCAGGGCGGGGGGCTACACCTTC; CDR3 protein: CSVQGRAGGYTF
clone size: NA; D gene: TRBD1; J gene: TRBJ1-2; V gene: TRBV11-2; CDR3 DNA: TGTGCCAGCAGCTTAGCGCAGGGACAGAACTATGGCTACACCTTC; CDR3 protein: CASSLAQGQNYGYTF
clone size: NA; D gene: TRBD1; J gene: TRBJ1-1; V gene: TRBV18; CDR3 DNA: TGTGCCAGCTCACTTTATAGGACAGGCTCGGACGAAGCTTTCTTT; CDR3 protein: CASSLYRTGSDEAFF
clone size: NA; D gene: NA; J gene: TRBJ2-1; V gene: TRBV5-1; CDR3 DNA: TGCGCCAGCAGCTTGGCCAGCAATGAGCAGTTCTTC; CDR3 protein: CASSLASNEQFF
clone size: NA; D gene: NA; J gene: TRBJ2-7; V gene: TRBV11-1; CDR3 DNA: TGTGCCAGCAGCCGAGGACAGTCCTACGAGCAGTACTTC; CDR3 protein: CASSRGQSYEQYF
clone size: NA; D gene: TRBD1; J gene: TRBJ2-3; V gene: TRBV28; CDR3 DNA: TGTGCCAGCAGGGGACAGGGGCCTGCTGAGGGTACGCAGTATTTT; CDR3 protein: CASRGQGPAEGTQYF
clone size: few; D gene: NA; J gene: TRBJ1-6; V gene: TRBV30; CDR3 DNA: TGTGCCTGGAAATCTTGGAGGTATAATTCACCCCTCCACTTT; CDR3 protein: CAWKSWRYNSPLHF
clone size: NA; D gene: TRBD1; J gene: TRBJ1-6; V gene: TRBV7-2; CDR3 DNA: TGTGCCAGCAGCTTAGTTCTCGGGACAGGGCATTCACCCCTCCACTTT; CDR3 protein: CASSLVLGTGHSPLHF
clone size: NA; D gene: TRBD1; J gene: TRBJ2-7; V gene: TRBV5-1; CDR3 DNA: TGCGCCAGCAGCCCGGGACAGGGAATGAAGGATTACGAGCAGTACTTC; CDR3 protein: CASSPGQGMKDYEQYF
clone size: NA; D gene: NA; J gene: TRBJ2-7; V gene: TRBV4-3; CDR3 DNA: TGCGCCAGCAGCCAAGGGACGGGGGTTTCCTACGAGCAGTACTTC; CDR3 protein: CASSQGTGVSYEQYF
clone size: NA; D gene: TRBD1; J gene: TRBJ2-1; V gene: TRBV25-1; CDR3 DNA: TGTGCCAGCAGTGCAGTGGGGACAGGGGGCTACAATGAGCAGTTCTTC; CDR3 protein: CASSAVGTGGYNEQFF
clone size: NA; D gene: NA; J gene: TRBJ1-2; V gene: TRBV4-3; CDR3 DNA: TGCGCCAGCAGCCAAGATTCGATAAGGGGTTCGGCCTATGGCTACACCTTC; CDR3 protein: CASSQDSIRGSAYGYTF
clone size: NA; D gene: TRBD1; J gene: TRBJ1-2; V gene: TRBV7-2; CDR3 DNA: TGTGCCAGCAGCTCGACAGGGGGCTATGGCTACACCTTC; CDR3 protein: CASSSTGGYGYTF
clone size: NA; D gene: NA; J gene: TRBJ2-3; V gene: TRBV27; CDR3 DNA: TGTGCCAGCAGCAACTCGGTTGGGGGACTGTCGGATACGCAGTATTTT; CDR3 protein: CASSNSVGGLSDTQYF
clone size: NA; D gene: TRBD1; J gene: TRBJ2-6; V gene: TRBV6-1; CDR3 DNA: TGTGCCAGCCGGGACAGAGCCTCTGGGGCCAACGTCCTGACTTTC; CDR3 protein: CASRDRASGANVLTF
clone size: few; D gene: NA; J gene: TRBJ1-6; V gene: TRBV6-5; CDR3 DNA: TGTGCCAGCAGTTTTTCCGGAGCGGCCCATAATTCACCCCTCCACTTT; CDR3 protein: CASSFSGAAHNSPLHF